The 11 T cell receptor beta chains below all came from one sample that was sequenced in a study of cytomegalovirus exposure and HLA in healthy donors. The method was immunoSEQ multiplex PCR; TCRdb's version includes in-frame clones alone and lacks a portion of them. The sample holds about 130,000 clones, 82% seen once. Sequencing was performed on PBMCs. These receptors all stem from a man aged 25-45 years in good health and CMV-seropositive.

The chain joins TRBV6-5 to TRBJ2-7; 10 nucleotides match TRBD1. CDR1 is MNHEY, CDR2 SVGAGI, per germline. The CDR3 has 14 amino acids. V trimming: 7 bases; J trimming: 3 bases; junction bases outside the gene matches: 6. CDR3 in amino acids: CASNSGQGFYEQYF. In nucleotides, the CDR3 is TGTGCCAGCAACTCGGGACAGGGGTTCTACGAGCAGTACTTC.

V and J are TRBV29-1 and TRBJ2-7, with 8 nucleotides matching TRBD1. CDR1 and CDR2 (germline): SQVTM, ANQGSEA. The CDR3 extends over 13 amino acids. V lost 2 bases to trimming and J lost 7 bases; unmatched junction nucleotides: 7. CDR3 in amino acids: CSVERQGAGEQYF. CDR3 DNA sequence: TGCAGCGTTGAAAGGCAGGGGGCGGGGGAGCAGTACTTC.

J is TRBJ1-1 and V is TRBV7-9, with 8 bases fitting TRBD1. CDR1 is SEHNR and CDR2 is FQNEAQ in the germline V gene (reference sequence). The CDR3 consists of 16 residues. J gave up 1 base and V 1 base, and 5 bases lay outside the gene matches. The CDR3 protein is CASSLEAGGSNTEAFF. The CDR3, as DNA: TGTGCCAGCAGCTTAGAAGCAGGGGGCTCGAACACTGAAGCTTTCTTT. Combining the CDR3 with reference TRBV7-9 and TRBJ1-1 gives the whole variable domain DTGVSQNPRHKITKRGQNVTFRCDPISEHNRLYWYRQTLGQGPEFLTYFQNEAQLEKSRLLSDRFSAERPKGSFSTLEIQRTEQGDSAMYLCASSLEAGGSNTEAFFGQGTRLTVV.

This rearrangement joins TRBV9 to TRBJ1-6, with 7 bases matching TRBD1. This CDR3 comprises 15 residues. After removal of 0 bases from V and 6 bases from J, the junction contained 3 bases not matched to a gene. Germline values: CDR1 SGDLS, CDR2 YYNGEE. This CDR3 reads CASSVATGSNSPLHF. CDR3 nucleotide sequence: TGTGCCAGCAGCGTAGCGACAGGGAGTAATTCACCCCTCCACTTT.

This chain connects TRBV29-1 to TRBJ1-1; the D gene is possibly TRBD1 (6 bases). V lost 6 bases and J 5 bases, leaving 16 bases between the germline ends. The CDR3 extends over 13 amino acids. Germline assignment: CDR1 SQVTM and CDR2 ANQGSEA. CDR3 in amino acids: CSVAGGARTEAFF. The CDR3 coding sequence is TGCAGCGTGGCCGGGGGGGCAAGGACTGAAGCTTTCTTT.

This chain uses TRBV4-3 with TRBJ1-3, with D perhaps TRBD1 (6 bases). V shed 1 base and J shed 2 bases, with 6 bases lying between them. Looked up from germline, CDR1 is LGHNA and CDR2 is YSLEER. The CDR3 has 14 amino acids. This chain's CDR3 is CASSQAGAGNTIYF. As DNA, the CDR3 is TGCGCCAGCAGCCAAGCAGGGGCTGGAAACACCATATATTTT.

This chain links TRBV2 with TRBJ2-2, with 8 bases that match TRBD1. J gave up 7 bases and V 4 bases, and 11 bases lay outside the gene matches. From germline, CDR1 is SNHLY and CDR2 FYNNEI. This CDR3 region has 16 residues. The CDR3 sequence is CASSVKQGGRHGELFF. CDR3 nucleotide sequence: TGTGCCAGCAGTGTCAAACAGGGGGGCCGACACGGGGAGCTGTTTTTT.

This rearrangement joins TRBV4-3 to TRBJ1-2; 9 positions agree with TRBD1. Germline CDR1 and CDR2: LGHNA and YSLEER. This CDR3 comprises 13 residues. Trimming cost V 3 bases and J 5 bases; bases outside gene matches: 1. CDR3 residues: CASSHGTGYGYTF. The CDR3 DNA is TGCGCCAGCAGCCATGGGACAGGGTATGGCTACACCTTC.

This clone was counted only a few times. The chain couples TRBV2 to TRBJ1-3; D remains unclear. This CDR3 has 12 amino acids. V was clipped by 7 bases and J by 9 bases, with 13 bases between them. Germline CDR1 and CDR2: SNHLY and FYNNEI. The CDR3 DNA reads TGTGCCAGCATTGACCCGGAGGGCACCATATATTTT. Translating it yields CASIDPEGTIYF.

The sample holds one count of this clone. This sequence joins TRBV29-1 and TRBJ2-7; D possibly corresponds to TRBD2 (6 bases). The germline V and J ends were trimmed by 5 bases and 0 bases, with 8 bases remaining between them. The germline gives CDR1 SQVTM, CDR2 ANQGSEA. This CDR3 is built from 12 residues. The CDR3 protein is CSVQAGSYEQYF. CDR3 DNA sequence: TGCAGCGTTCAAGCGGGCTCCTACGAGCAGTACTTC.

The rearrangement joins TRBV7-8 to TRBJ1-2; no clear D gene. The germline V gene encodes CDR1 SGHVS and CDR2 FQNEAQ. Trimming removed 1 base at V and 4 bases at J, with 7 bases between. This CDR3 comprises 13 residues. The DNA of the CDR3 is TGTGCCAGCAGCTTAGTCACAAGCTATGGCTACACCTTC. Translated: CASSLVTSYGYTF.